The next 23 T cell receptor beta chains were all read from a single sample in a study of shared clonotypes between healthy human individuals. This table comes from immunoSEQ multiplex PCR, and its TCRdb copy is limited to in-frame clones, with some not included. Of millions of clones listed, about 95% were seen once; the top ten hold more than 0.95%. The naive CD8 subset, CD45RO-negative cells positively selected for CCR7, excluded terminally differentiated effector memory CD45RA+ cells. The specimen sequenced was naive CD8+ T cells sorted from blood. These TCRs come from a man between 18 and 35 years old in good health.

This chain links TRBV9 with TRBJ2-1; D perhaps matches TRBD2 (5 bases). The V gene lost 0 bases and the J gene lost 8 bases, with 15 bases spanning the gap. This CDR3 region has 15 residues. From germline, CDR1 is SGDLS and CDR2 YYNGEE. The CDR3 reads CASSVADFRGDEQFF. DNA of the CDR3: TGTGCCAGCAGCGTAGCGGACTTTCGCGGTGATGAGCAGTTCTTC.

The J gene is TRBJ2-1, the V gene TRBV25-1, with a possible D match to TRBD2 (6 bases). This CDR3 is built from 15 residues. V was clipped by 1 base and J by 3 bases, with 10 bases between them. CDR1 is MGHDK and CDR2 is SYGVNS in the germline V gene. CDR3 residues: CASSEFRDFYNEQFF. In nucleotides, the CDR3 is TGTGCCAGCAGTGAATTTAGGGACTTCTACAATGAGCAGTTCTTC.

The chain has TRBV27 and TRBJ2-1; a possible D gene is TRBD1 (5 bases). Trimming removed 5 bases from V and 3 bases from J, with 8 bases in between. Germline CDR1 and CDR2: MNHEY and SMNVEV (reference sequence). The CDR3 is 13 residues long. CDR3 region: CASSPGHYNEQFF. The CDR3 region has the DNA TGTGCCAGCAGTCCCGGACACTACAATGAGCAGTTCTTC.

The chain recombines TRBV9 with TRBJ1-2, with D tentatively TRBD1 (6 bases). The CDR3 spans 17 residues. Germline V gene data show CDR1 as SGDLS and CDR2 as YYNGEE. Trimming stripped 4 bases from V and 4 bases from J, with 23 bases between. The CDR3 nucleotides read TGTGCCAGCAGCCCCTGGCTCTCGGGGGGCGGAAGCTATGGCTACACCTTC. Amino acids: CASSPWLSGGGSYGYTF.

The chain employs TRBV13 and TRBJ2-3; no clear D gene. V lost 5 bases to trimming and J lost 0 bases, with 15 bases between them. The CDR3 contains 16 residues. CDR1 is PRHDT and CDR2 is FYEKMQ in the germline V gene (reference sequence). The CDR3 reads CASSPLPLNSTDTQYF. CDR3 nucleotides: TGTGCCAGCAGCCCTCTTCCCCTGAATAGCACAGATACGCAGTATTTT.

V and J are TRBV10-1 and TRBJ2-3, with 9 bases lining up with TRBD1. V lost 6 bases to trimming and J lost 0 bases; unmatched junction nucleotides: 4. CDR3 length: 15 amino acids. CDR1 WNHNN and CDR2 SYGVQD come from the germline V gene (reference sequence). The CDR3 DNA follows: TGCGCCAGCAGGTCCGGGACAGGGAGCACAGATACGCAGTATTTT. It codes for CASRSGTGSTDTQYF.

The CDR3 is CASSYGDKYEQYF. Written as DNA, the CDR3 is TGTGCCAGCAGCTACGGGGACAAATACGAGCAGTACTTC. The chain couples TRBV5-6 to TRBJ2-7; tentatively, D is TRBD1 (6 bases). Trimming stripped 3 bases from V and 4 bases from J, with 11 bases between. The CDR3 covers 13 residues. Germline loops: CDR1 SGHDT, CDR2 YYEEEE.

DNA for the CDR3: TGCGCCAGCAGCCAAGCCTTCTGGGTTCCGAACACTGAAGCTTTCTTT. Residues: CASSQAFWVPNTEAFF. The J gene is TRBJ1-1, the V gene TRBV4-1; no clear D. Germline CDR1 MGHRA, CDR2 YSYEKL. V was shortened by 1 base and J by 1 base, with 13 bases between the two germline ends. The CDR3 has 16 amino acids.

J is TRBJ1-1 and V is TRBV4-2; D remains ambiguous. The V gene lost 2 bases and the J gene lost 1 base, with 8 bases spanning the gap. The CDR3 spans 14 residues. Germline V gene lookup returns CDR1 LGHNA and CDR2 YNFKEQ. Written as DNA, the CDR3 is TGTGCCAGCAGCCAATCGCGGGGGAACACTGAAGCTTTCTTT. Protein sequence: CASSQSRGNTEAFF.

This clone occurred once. J is TRBJ2-5 and V is TRBV10-2, with D tentatively TRBD2 (5 bases). CDR3 length: 12 residues. Germline V CDR1 and CDR2: WSHSY, SAAADI. V lost 5 bases to trimming and J lost 4 bases, with 8 bases between them. The CDR3 reads CASSQGGETQYF. The CDR3 DNA follows: TGCGCCAGCAGTCAAGGAGGAGAGACCCAGTACTTC.

On this clone: Distinct nucleotide sequences in the sample also encode this CDR3. V is TRBV9 and J is TRBJ1-1, with D perhaps matching TRBD1 (5 bases). Deletions cut 3 bases from V and 4 bases from J, with 13 bases between. The V gene's germline CDR1 is SGDLS and CDR2 YYNGEE. The CDR3 has 14 residues. For the CDR3, the DNA is TGTGCCAGCAGCGCCCCCCCCGGGGGCACTGAAGCTTTCTTT. This translates into CASSAPPGGTEAFF.

This sequence joins TRBV21-1 and TRBJ1-2. TRBV21-1 is a recognized pseudogene. CDR3 length equals 10 residues. The CDR3 coding sequence is TGTGCCAGCAGCAAAGGGCGGAGGCTCTTC. Amino acid sequence: CASSKGRRLF.

The chain links TRBV10-1 to TRBJ2-5; D may correspond to TRBD1 or TRBD2 (6 bases each). CDR1 and CDR2 from the germline V gene are WNHNN and SYGVQD (reference sequence). This CDR3 spans 17 amino acids. V lost 4 bases and J 8 bases, leaving 26 bases between the germline ends. This CDR3 reads CASSGTGTERVGVTQYF. CDR3 bases: TGCGCCAGCAGTGGTACAGGGACTGAGAGAGTGGGTGTAACCCAGTACTTC.

This chain uses TRBV21-1 with TRBJ2-7; the table assigns TRBD2, which was not confirmed against the DNA. TRBV21-1 counts as a pseudogene. CDR3 length: 15 amino acids. The chain's CDR3 is CASSGNRLAKYEQYF. As DNA, the CDR3 is TGTGCCAGCAGCGGAAACCGACTAGCGAAGTACGAGCAGTACTTC.

The rearrangement links TRBV5-1 to TRBJ1-2, with D perhaps matching TRBD1 (5 bases). The CDR3 sequence is 15 residues long. V was pared by 0 bases and J by 0 bases, with 9 bases between. Germline-derived CDR1 and CDR2 are SGHRS and YFSETQ. Written as DNA, the CDR3 is TGCGCCAGCAGCTTGGGGTTGGGGGCTAACTATGGCTACACCTTC. It is translated as CASSLGLGANYGYTF. The entire variable domain, with the rest obtained from reference TRBV5-1 and TRBJ1-2, is as follows: KAGVTQTPRYLIKTRGQQVTLSCSPISGHRSVSWYQQTPGQGLQFLFEYFSETQRNKGNFPGRFSGRQFSNSRSEMNVSTLELGDSALYLCASSLGLGANYGYTFGSGTRLTVV.

This sequence joins TRBV4-1 and TRBJ2-3, with 7 bases lining up with TRBD2. With V trimmed by 4 bases and J by 2 bases, 3 bases remained unmatched. The CDR3 runs 14 residues. Germline V CDR1 and CDR2: MGHRA, YSYEKL. The CDR3 is CASSRDYYTDTQYF. CDR3 DNA: TGCGCCAGCAGCCGGGACTACTACACAGATACGCAGTATTTT.

A remark on this clone: This specimen includes other DNA sequences encoding the same CDR3. The V gene is TRBV5-6, the J gene TRBJ1-1; no clear D gene. The CDR3 sequence is 15 residues long. Trimming pared 0 bases from V and 1 base from J, leaving 10 bases between. Per germline, CDR1 SGHDT and CDR2 YYEEEE. As DNA, the CDR3 is TGTGCCAGCAGCTTGGCGATCAGAGGGAACACTGAAGCTTTCTTT. Translation: CASSLAIRGNTEAFF.

The CDR3: CASTTQGAKNIQYF. CDR3 bases: TGTGCCAGCACGACACAGGGAGCCAAAAACATTCAGTACTTC. The rearrangement uses TRBV21-1 and TRBJ2-4; the table's D call, TRBD1, was not checked against the DNA. TRBV21-1 represents a pseudogene. This CDR3 region has 14 residues.

The rearrangement joins TRBV28 to TRBJ1-5; no firm D call. This CDR3 contains 15 residues. CDR1 is MDHEN and CDR2 is SYDVKM in the germline V gene. The V gene lost 1 base and the J gene lost 1 base, with 8 bases spanning the gap. The CDR3 sequence is CASSLSLASNQPQHF. The CDR3 DNA reads as TGTGCCAGCAGTTTATCTTTGGCCAGCAATCAGCCCCAGCATTTT.

The V call is TRBV7-6, the J call TRBJ2-7; tentatively, D is TRBD1 or TRBD2 (7 bases each). Trimming pared 1 base from V and 1 base from J, leaving 23 bases between. CDR1 is SGHVS, CDR2 FNYEAQ, per germline. This CDR3 has 19 amino acids. The DNA of the CDR3 is TGTGCCAGCAGCTTAGGTTTTACCGGCTGGGAGGGGGCGTCCTACGAGCAGTACTTC. It translates to CASSLGFTGWEGASYEQYF.

The V call is TRBV7-9, the J call TRBJ2-2; D possibly matches TRBD1 or TRBD2 (5 bases each). Germline assignment: CDR1 SEHNR and CDR2 FQNEAQ (reference sequence). The CDR3 extends over 16 amino acids. Trimming stripped 6 bases from V and 5 bases from J, with 19 bases between. The CDR3 DNA is TGTGCCAGCAGGGCCCCCGGGGACCCGCGAACCGGGGAGCTGTTTTTT. Protein product: CASRAPGDPRTGELFF.

The rearrangement uses TRBV5-4 and TRBJ2-3, with 11 bases fitting TRBD2. The CDR3 extends over 15 amino acids. Germline CDR1 reads SGHNT; CDR2 reads YYREEE (reference sequence). J gave up 4 bases and V 4 bases, and 5 bases lay outside the gene matches. Here the CDR3 reads CASSRSGGVPDTQYF. The CDR3 DNA reads as TGTGCCAGCAGCCGTAGCGGGGGGGTGCCAGATACGCAGTATTTT.

The CDR3 loop is CASSYSRPGGDTQYF. CDR3 nucleotide sequence: TGTGCCAGCAGTTACTCTAGGCCGGGAGGGGATACGCAGTATTTT. The chain employs TRBV6-5 and TRBJ2-3; 8 nucleotides match TRBD2. The CDR3 spans 15 residues. V shed 0 bases and J 6 bases; nucleotides not matched to a gene: 5. The germline V gene has CDR1 MNHEY and CDR2 SVGAGI.